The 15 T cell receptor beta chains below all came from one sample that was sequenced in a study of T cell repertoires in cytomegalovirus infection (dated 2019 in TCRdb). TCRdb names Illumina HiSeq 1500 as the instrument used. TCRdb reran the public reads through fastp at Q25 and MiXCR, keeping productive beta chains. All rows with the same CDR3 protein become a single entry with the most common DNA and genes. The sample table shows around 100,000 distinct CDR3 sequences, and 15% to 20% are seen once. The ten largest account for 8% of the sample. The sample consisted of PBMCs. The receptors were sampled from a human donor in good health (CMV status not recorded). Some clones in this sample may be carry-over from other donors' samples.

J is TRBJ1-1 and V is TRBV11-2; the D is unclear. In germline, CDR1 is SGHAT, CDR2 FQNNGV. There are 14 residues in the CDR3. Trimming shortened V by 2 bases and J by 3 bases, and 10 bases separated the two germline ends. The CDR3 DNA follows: TGTGCCAGCAGCTTATTGCTCGGGTACACTGAAGCTTTCTTT. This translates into CASSLLLGYTEAFF.

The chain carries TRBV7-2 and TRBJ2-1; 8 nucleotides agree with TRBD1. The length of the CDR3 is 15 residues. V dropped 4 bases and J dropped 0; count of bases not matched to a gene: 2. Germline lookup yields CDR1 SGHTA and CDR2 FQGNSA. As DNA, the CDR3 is TGTGCCAGCAGCTCGGACAGGGCCTCCTACAATGAGCAGTTCTTC. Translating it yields CASSSDRASYNEQFF.

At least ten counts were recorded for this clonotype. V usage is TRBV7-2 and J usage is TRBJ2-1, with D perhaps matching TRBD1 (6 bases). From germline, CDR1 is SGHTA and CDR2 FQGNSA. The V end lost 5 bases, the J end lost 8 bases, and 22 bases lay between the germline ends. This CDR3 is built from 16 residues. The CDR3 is CASSHQGGPLVDEQFF. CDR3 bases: TGTGCCAGCAGCCACCAAGGGGGACCCCTAGTGGATGAGCAGTTCTTC. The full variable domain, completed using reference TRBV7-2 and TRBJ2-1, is GAGVSQSPSNKVTEKGKDVELRCDPISGHTALYWYRQSLGQGLEFLIYFQGNSAPDKSGLPSDRFSAERTGGSVSTLTIQRTQQEDSAVYLCASSHQGGPLVDEQFFGPGTRLTVL.

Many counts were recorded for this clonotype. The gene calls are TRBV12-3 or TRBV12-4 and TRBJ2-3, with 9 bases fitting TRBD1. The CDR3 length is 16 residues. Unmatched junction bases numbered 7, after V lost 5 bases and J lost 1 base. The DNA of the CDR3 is TGTGCCAGCAGTACAACCGGGACAGGGCGCACAGATACGCAGTATTTT. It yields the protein CASSTTGTGRTDTQYF.

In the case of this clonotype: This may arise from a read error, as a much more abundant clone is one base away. The CDR3 reads CASSFTRTAQPQHF. The CDR3 DNA follows: TGTGCCAGCAGCTTCACAAGGACGGCCCAGCCCCAGCATTTT. The J gene is TRBJ1-5, the V gene TRBV7-2; no clear D gene. V lost 3 bases and J lost 7, with 13 bases in between. This CDR3 has 14 residues. Germline values: CDR1 SGHTA, CDR2 FQGNSA.

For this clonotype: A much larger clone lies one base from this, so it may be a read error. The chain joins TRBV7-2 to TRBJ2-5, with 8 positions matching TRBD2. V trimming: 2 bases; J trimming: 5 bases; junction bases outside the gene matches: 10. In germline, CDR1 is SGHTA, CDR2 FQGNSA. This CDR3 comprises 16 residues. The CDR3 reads CASSLNGGVLPETQYF. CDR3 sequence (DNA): TGTGCCAGCAGCTTAAACGGGGGGGTCCTCCCTGAGACCCAGTACTTC. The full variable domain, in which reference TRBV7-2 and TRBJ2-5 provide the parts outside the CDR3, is GAGVSQSPSNKVTEKGKDVELRCDPISGHTALYWYRQSLGQGLEFLIYFQGNSAPDKSGLPSDRFSAERTGGSVSTLTIQRTQQEDSAVYLCASSLNGGVLPETQYFGPGTRLLVL.

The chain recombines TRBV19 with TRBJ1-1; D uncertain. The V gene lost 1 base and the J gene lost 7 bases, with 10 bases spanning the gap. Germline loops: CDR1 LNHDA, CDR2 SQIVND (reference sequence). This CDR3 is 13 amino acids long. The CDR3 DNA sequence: TGTGCCAGTAGTATAGCAGGATTCGGTGAAGCTTTCTTT. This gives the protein CASSIAGFGEAFF.

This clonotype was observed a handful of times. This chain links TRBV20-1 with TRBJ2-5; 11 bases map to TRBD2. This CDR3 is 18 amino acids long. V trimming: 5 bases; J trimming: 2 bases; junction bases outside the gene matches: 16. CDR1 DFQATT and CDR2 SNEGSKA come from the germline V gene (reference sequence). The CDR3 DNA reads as TGCAGTGCTTGGGCTGGGACTAGCGGATACTCAACACAAGAGACCCAGTACTTC. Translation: CSAWAGTSGYSTQETQYF.

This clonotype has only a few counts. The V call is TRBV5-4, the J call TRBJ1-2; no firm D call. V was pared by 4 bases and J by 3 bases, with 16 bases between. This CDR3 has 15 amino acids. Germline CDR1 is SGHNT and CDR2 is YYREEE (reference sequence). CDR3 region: CASSVWIALDYGYTF. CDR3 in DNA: TGTGCCAGCAGCGTGTGGATTGCTCTGGACTATGGCTACACCTTC. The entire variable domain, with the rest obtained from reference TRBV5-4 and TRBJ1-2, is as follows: ETGVTQSPTHLIKTRGQQVTLRCSSQSGHNTVSWYQQALGQGPQFIFQYYREEENGRGNFPPRFSGLQFPNYSSELNVNALELDDSALYLCASSVWIALDYGYTFGSGTRLTVV.

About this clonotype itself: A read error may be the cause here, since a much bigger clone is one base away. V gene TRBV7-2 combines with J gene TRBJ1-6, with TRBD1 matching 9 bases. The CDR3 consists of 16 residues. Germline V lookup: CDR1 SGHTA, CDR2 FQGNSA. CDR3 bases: TGTGCCCGCAGCTCACAGGGGGCACCCGTTAATTCACCCCTCCACTTT. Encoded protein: CARSSQGAPVNSPLHF.

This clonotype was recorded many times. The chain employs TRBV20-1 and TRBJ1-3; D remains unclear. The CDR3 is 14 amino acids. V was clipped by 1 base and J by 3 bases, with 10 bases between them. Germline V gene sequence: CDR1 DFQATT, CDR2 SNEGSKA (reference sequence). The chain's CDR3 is CSARGGGNGNTIYF. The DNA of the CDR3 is TGCAGTGCTAGAGGAGGAGGGAATGGAAACACCATATATTTT.

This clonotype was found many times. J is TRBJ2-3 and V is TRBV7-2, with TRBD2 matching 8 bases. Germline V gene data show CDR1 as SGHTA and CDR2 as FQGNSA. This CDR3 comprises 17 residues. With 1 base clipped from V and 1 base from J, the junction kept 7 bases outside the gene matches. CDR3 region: CASSLGGRGGRTDTQYF. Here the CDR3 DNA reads TGTGCCAGCAGCTTAGGAGGCCGGGGGGGCCGCACAGATACGCAGTATTTT.

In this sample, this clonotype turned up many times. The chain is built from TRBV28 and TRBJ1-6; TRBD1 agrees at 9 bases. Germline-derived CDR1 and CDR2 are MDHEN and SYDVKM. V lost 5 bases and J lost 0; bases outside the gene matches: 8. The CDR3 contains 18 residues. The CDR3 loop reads CASSTRQGGSSYNSPLHF. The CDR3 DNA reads TGTGCCAGCAGTACCCGACAGGGGGGAAGCTCCTATAATTCACCCCTCCACTTT.

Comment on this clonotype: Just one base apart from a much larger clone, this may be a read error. CDR3: CASSSDRDDNQPQHF. Here the CDR3 DNA reads TGTGCCAGCAGTTCTGACAGGGACGACAATCAGCCCCAGCATTTT. This chain uses TRBV6-5 with TRBJ1-5; 7 bases match TRBD1. With 4 bases clipped from V and 3 bases from J, the junction kept 6 bases outside the gene matches. Germline V gene sequence: CDR1 MNHEY, CDR2 SVGAGI. CDR3 length: 15 residues.

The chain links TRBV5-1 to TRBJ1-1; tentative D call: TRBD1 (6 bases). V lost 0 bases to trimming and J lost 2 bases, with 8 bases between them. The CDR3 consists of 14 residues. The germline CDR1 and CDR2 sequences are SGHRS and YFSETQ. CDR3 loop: CASSLEQGNTEAFF. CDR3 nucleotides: TGCGCCAGCAGCTTGGAACAGGGTAACACTGAAGCTTTCTTT. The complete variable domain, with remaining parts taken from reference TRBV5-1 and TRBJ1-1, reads KAGVTQTPRYLIKTRGQQVTLSCSPISGHRSVSWYQQTPGQGLQFLFEYFSETQRNKGNFPGRFSGRQFSNSRSEMNVSTLELGDSALYLCASSLEQGNTEAFFGQGTRLTVV.